A single TCR beta chain is shown here with its context. Its antigen remains unidentified. Germline assignment: CDR1 SGHKS and CDR2 YYEKEE (reference sequence). There are 17 residues in the CDR3. Trimming took 4 bases from V and 5 from J, leaving 24 bases between them. The sample is drawn from a study of T cell responses to AZD1222 COVID-19 vaccine. Study-level findings and limits: Spike-specific TCR breadth and depth grew following two AZD1222 doses.

The table came from immunoSEQ multiplex PCR; TCRdb's copy has only in-frame clones and leaves some out. The sample lists about 160,000 clones; roughly nine tenths were seen once. The receptor was isolated from an adult in good health. The sequencing here drew on peripheral blood, taken on day 0 of AZD1222 vaccination. The rearrangement uses TRBV5-5 and TRBJ1-2; D is ambiguous. This CDR3 reads CASSRGSASRGFYGYTF. The DNA for the CDR3 is TGTGCCAGCAGCCGGGGATCGGCTTCGCGAGGGTTTTATGGCTACACCTTC.